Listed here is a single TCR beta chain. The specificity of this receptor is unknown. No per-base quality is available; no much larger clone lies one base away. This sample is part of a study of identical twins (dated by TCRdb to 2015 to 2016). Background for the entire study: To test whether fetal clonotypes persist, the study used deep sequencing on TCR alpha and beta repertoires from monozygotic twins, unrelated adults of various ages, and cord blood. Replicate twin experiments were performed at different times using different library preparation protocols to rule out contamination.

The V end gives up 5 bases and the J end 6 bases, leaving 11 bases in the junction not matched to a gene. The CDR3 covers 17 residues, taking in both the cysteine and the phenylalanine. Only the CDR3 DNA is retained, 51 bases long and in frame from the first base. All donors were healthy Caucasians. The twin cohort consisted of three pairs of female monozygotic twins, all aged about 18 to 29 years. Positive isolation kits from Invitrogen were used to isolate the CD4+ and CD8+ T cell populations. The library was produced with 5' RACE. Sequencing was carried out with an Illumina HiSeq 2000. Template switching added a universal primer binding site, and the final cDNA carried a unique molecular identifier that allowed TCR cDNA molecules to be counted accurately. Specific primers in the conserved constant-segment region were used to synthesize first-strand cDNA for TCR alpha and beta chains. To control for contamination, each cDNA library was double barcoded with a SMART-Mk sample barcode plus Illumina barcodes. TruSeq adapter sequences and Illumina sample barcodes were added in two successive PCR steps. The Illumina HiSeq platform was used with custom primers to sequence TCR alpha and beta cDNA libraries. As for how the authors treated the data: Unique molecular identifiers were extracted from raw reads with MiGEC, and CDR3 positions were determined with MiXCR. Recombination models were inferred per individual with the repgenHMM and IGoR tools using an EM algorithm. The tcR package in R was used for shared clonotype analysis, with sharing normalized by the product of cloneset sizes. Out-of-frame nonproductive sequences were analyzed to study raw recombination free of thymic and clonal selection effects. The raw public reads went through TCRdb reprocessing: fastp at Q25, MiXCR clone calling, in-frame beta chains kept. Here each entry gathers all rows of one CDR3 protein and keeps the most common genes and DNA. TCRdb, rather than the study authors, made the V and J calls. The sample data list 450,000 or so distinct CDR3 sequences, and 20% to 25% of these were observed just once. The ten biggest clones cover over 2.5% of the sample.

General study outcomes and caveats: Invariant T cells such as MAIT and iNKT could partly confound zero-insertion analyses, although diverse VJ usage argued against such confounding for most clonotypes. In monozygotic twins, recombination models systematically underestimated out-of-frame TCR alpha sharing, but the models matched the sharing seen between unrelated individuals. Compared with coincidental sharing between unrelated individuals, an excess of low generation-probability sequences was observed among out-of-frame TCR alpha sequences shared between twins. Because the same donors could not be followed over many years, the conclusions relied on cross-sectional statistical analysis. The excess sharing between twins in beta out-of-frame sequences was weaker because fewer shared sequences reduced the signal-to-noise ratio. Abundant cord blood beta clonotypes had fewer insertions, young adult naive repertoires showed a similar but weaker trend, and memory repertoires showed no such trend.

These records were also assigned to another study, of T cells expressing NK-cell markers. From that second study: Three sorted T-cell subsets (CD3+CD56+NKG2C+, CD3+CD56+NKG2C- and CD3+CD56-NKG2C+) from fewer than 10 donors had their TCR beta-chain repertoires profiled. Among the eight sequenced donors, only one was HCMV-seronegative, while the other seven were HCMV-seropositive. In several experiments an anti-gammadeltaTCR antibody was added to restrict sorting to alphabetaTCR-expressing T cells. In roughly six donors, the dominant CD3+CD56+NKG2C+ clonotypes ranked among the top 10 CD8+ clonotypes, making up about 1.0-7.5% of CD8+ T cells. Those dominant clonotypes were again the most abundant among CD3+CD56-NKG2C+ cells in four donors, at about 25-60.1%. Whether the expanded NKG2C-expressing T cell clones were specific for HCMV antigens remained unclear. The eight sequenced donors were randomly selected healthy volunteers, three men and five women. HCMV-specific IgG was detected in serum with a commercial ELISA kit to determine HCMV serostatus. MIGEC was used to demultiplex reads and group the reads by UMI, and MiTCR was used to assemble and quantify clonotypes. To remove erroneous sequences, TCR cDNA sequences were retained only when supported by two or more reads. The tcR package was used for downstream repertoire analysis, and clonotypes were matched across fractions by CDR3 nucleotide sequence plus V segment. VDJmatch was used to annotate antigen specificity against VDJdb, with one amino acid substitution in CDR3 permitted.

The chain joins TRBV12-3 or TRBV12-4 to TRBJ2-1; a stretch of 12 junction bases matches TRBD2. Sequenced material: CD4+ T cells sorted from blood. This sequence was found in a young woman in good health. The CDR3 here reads CASSTGLAGLGRNEQFF. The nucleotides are TGTGCCAGCAGTACCGGACTAGCGGGATTAGGCCGCAATGAGCAGTTCTTC.